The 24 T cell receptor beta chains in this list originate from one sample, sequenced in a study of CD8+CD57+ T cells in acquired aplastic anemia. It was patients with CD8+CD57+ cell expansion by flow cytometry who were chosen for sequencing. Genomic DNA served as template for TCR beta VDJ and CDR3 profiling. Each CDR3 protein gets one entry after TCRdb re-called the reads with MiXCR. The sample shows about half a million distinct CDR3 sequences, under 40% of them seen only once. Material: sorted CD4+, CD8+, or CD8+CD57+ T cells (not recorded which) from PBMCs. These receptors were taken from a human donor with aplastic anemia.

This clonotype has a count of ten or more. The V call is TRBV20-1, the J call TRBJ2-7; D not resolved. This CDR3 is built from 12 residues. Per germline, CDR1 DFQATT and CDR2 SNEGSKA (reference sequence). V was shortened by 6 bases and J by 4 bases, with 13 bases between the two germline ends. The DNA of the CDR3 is TGCAGTGCGACAACGGAAGCATACGAGCAGTACTTC. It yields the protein CSATTEAYEQYF.

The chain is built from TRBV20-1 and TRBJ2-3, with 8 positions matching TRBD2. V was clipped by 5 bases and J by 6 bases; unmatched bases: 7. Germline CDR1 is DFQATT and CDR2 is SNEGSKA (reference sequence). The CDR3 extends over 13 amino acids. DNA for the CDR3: TGCAGTGCTTTCAAGCGGGAGAGTGATACGCAGTATTTT. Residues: CSAFKRESDTQYF.

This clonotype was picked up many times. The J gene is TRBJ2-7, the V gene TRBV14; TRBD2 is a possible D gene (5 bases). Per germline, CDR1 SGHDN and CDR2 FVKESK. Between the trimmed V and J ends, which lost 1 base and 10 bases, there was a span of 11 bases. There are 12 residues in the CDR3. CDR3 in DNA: TGTGCCAGCAGCCAAGTTCGGGATTCTCAGTACTTC. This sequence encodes CASSQVRDSQYF.

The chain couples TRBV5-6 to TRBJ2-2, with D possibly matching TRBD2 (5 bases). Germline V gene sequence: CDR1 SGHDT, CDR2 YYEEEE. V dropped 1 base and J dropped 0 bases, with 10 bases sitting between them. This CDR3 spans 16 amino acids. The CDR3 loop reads CASSLRSGTNTGELFF. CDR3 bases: TGTGCCAGCAGCTTGAGGTCGGGGACGAACACCGGGGAGCTGTTTTTT.

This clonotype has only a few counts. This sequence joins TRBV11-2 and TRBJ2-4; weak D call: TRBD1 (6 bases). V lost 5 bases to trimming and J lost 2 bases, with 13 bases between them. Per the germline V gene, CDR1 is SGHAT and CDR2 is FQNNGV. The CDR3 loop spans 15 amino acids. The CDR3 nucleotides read TGTGCCAGCAGCAGATCCGGGACAACCAAAAACATTCAGTACTTC. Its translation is CASSRSGTTKNIQYF.

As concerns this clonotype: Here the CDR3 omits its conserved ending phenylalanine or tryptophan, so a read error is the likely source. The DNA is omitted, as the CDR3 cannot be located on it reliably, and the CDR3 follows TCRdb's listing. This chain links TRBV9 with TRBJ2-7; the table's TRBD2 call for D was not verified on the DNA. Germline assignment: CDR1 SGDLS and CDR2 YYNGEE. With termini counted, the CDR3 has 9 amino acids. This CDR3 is CASSPGGAG.

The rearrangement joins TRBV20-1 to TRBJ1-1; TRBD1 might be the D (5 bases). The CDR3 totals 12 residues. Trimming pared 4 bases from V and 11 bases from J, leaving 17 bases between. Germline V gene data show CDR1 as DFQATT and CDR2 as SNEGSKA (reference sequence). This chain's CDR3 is CSATPSGTSAFF. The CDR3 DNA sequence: TGCAGTGCTACCCCCTCGGGGACTTCTGCTTTCTTT.

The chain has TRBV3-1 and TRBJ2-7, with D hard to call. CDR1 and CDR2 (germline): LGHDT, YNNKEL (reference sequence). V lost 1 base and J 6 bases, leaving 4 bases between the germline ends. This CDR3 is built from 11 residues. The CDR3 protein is CASSQGPEQYF. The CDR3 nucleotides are TGTGCCAGCAGCCAAGGGCCCGAGCAGTACTTC.

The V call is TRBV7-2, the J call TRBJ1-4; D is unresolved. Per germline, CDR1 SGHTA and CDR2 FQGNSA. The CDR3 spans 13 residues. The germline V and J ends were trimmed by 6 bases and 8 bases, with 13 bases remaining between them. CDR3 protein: CASRRGGLEKLFF. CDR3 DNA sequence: TGTGCCAGCAGACGAGGAGGGTTGGAAAAACTGTTTTTT.

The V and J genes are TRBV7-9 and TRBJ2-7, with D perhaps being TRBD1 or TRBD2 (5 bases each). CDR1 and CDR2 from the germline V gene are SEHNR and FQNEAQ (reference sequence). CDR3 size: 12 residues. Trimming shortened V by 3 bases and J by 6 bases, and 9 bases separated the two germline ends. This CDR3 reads CASSFAGGEQYF. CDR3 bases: TGTGCCAGCAGCTTCGCTGGGGGCGAGCAGTACTTC.

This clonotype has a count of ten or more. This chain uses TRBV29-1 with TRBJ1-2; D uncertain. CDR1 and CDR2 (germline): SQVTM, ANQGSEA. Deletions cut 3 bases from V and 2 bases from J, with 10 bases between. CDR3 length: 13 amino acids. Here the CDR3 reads CSVDFAGNYGYTF. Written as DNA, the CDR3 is TGCAGCGTTGACTTTGCCGGAAACTATGGCTACACCTTC.

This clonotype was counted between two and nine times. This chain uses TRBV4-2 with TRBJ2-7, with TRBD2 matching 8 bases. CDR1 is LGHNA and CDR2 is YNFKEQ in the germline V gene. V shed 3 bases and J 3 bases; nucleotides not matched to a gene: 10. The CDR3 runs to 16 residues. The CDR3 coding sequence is TGTGCCAGCAGCCACCAAGGCACTAGCGGAGACTACGAGCAGTACTTC. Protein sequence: CASSHQGTSGDYEQYF.

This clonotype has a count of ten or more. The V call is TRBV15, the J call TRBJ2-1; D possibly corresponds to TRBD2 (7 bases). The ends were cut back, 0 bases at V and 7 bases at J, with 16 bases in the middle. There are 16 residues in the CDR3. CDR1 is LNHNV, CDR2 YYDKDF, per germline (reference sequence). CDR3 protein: CATSRDHWRGRNEQFF. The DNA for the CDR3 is TGTGCCACCAGCAGAGATCATTGGCGGGGGCGGAATGAGCAGTTCTTC.

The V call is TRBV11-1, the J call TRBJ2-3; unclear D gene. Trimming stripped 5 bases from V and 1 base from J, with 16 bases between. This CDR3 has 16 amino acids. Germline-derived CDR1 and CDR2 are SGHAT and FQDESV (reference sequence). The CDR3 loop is CASSPESSTGTDTQYF. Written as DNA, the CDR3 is TGTGCCAGCAGCCCAGAGAGTAGCACGGGCACAGATACGCAGTATTTT.

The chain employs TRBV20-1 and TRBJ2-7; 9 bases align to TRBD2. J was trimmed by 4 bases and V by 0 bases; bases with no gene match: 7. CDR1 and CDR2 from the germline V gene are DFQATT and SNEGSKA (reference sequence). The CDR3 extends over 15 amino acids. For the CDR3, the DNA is TGCAGTGCTAGAGACCCCTCGACTAGCGGTTACGAGCAGTACTTC. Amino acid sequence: CSARDPSTSGYEQYF.

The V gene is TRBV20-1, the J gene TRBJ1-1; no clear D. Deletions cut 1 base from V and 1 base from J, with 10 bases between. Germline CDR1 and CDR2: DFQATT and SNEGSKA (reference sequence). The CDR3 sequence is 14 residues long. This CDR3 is CSARVGSPNTEAFF. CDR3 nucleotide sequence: TGCAGTGCTAGAGTTGGCAGCCCGAACACTGAAGCTTTCTTT.

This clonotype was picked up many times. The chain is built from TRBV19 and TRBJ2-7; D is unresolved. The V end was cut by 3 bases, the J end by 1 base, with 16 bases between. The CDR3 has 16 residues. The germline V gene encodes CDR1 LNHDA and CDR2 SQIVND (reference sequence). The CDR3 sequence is CASSIGGVAGSYEQYF. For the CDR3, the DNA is TGTGCCAGTAGTATCGGCGGTGTGGCAGGTTCCTACGAGCAGTACTTC.

CDR3: CASTEGGTGNYEQYF. The CDR3 DNA reads TGCGCCAGCACCGAGGGTGGGACAGGGAACTACGAGCAGTACTTC. This chain connects TRBV10-2 to TRBJ2-5, with 9 bases lining up with TRBD1. The end of the DNA is better explained by TRBJ2-7, so the J call may be wrong. The CDR3 spans 15 residues. Germline assignment: CDR1 WSHSY and CDR2 SAAADI.

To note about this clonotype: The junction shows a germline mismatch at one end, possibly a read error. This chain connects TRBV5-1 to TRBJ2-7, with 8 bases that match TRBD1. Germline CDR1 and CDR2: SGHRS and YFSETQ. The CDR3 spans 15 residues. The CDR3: CARSLVDREIYEQYF. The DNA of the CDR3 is TGCGCCCGCAGCTTGGTGGACAGGGAGATTTACGAGCAGTACTTC.

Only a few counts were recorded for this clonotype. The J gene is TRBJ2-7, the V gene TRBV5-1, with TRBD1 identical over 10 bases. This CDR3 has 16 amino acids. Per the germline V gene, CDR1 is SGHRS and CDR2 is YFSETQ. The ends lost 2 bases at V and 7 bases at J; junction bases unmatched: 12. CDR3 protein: CASSFPIGTGVEEQYF. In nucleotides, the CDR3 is TGCGCCAGCAGCTTCCCTATAGGGACAGGGGTAGAGGAGCAGTACTTC.

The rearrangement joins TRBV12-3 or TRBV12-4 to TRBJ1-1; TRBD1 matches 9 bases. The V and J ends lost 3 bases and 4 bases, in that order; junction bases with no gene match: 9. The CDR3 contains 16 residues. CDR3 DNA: TGTGCCAGCAGTTTTCATACAGGGGGCTTTTTCACTGAAGCTTTCTTT. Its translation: CASSFHTGGFFTEAFF.

CDR3 amino acids: CATAEPTGNYGYTF. In nucleotides, the CDR3 is TGTGCCACTGCGGAACCGACAGGAAACTATGGCTACACCTTC. This chain connects TRBV15 to TRBJ1-2; D perhaps matches TRBD1 (6 bases). The CDR3 totals 14 residues. Germline assignment: CDR1 LNHNV and CDR2 YYDKDF (reference sequence). Trimming took 9 bases from V and 2 from J, leaving 16 bases between them. The variable domain in full, with the rest retrieved from reference TRBV15 and TRBJ1-2, is DAMVIQNPRYQVTQFGKPVTLSCSQTLNHNVMYWYQQKSSQAPKLLFHYYDKDFNNEADTPDNFQSRRPNTSFCFLDIRSPGLGDTAMYLCATAEPTGNYGYTFGSGTRLTVV.

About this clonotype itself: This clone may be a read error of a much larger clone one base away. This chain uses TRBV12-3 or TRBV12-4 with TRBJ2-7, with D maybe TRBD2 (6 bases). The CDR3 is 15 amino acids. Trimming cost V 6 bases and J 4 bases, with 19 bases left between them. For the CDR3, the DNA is TGTGCCAGCAGGGCGAGCGGGCTCATAGGGTACGAGCAGTACTTC. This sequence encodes CASRASGLIGYEQYF.

The CDR3: CAWSTSGETQYF. The DNA for the CDR3 is TGTGCCTGGAGTACTTCGGGAGAGACCCAGTACTTC. The V call is TRBV30, the J call TRBJ2-5; D remains ambiguous. Germline CDR1 reads GTSNPN; CDR2 reads SVGIG (reference sequence). V was pared by 2 bases and J by 4 bases, with 8 bases between. The CDR3 consists of 12 residues.